A single T cell receptor (beta chain) is shown here with its context. The data derive from a study of CD8 T cells in Susac syndrome. Per germline, CDR1 SEHNR and CDR2 FQNEAQ (reference sequence). V was pared by 4 bases and J by 0 bases, with 7 bases between. The CDR3 is made up of 14 amino acids. An amount of RNA that ranged from about 0.45 to 1 ug was reverse transcribed with random hexamers. TCRdb re-called the immunoSEQ multiplex PCR reads with MiXCR, one entry per CDR3 protein. Seen here are roughly 70,000 distinct CDR3 sequences, roughly 95% observed once, and the top ten hold around 0.11%. Material: CD4+ T cells from PBMCs. This chain links TRBV7-9 with TRBJ2-1; D may correspond to TRBD1 or TRBD2 (5 bases each). The sequence was collected from a human donor with multiple sclerosis. The CDR3 sequence is CASSSGSSYNEQFF. The CDR3 DNA follows: TGTGCCAGCAGCTCAGGGAGCTCCTACAATGAGCAGTTCTTC.